A selection of T cell receptor beta chains follows, all from one sample in a study of Graves' ophthalmopathy and Graves' hyperthyroidism. TCRdb itself ran the multiplex PCR reads through MiXCR, one entry per CDR3 protein. The table lists 450,000 or so distinct CDR3 sequences, roughly an eighth of them singletons. Sequenced: blood. The receptors here all came from a woman aged 25 to 39 with Graves' ophthalmopathy. The CDR3 runs from the conserved cysteine through the conserved F or W.

CASSLVLAGVQEQYF	15	TRBV7-2	TRBJ2-7
CASSRPGTLSYEQYF	15	TRBV7-9	TRBJ2-7
CASKDGVLGNQPQHF	15	TRBV28	TRBJ1-5
CASSPLASSYEQYF	14	TRBV19	TRBJ2-7
CASSFKVPYEQYF	13	TRBV27	TRBJ2-7
CASALAPPRGRGETQYF	17	TRBV27	TRBJ2-5
CASSSPGRSQAFF	13	TRBV27	TRBJ1-1
CAWKTGEGYTF	11	TRBV30	TRBJ1-2
CASSLKGVGSPLHF	14	TRBV12-3/TRBV12-4	TRBJ1-6
CSASDPGTDTGELFF	15	TRBV20-1	TRBJ2-2
CASSVEGGSIQYF	13	TRBV9	TRBJ2-4
CASSLVRGQNNEQYF	15	TRBV11-2	TRBJ2-7
CASSPPGALKTQYF	14	TRBV18	TRBJ2-5
CSGEQGNSPLHF	12	TRBV20-1	TRBJ1-6
CASCTDTGELFF	12	TRBV7-2	TRBJ2-2
CASSEAGRAGELFF	14	TRBV19	TRBJ2-2
CSARTSEAREQYF	13	TRBV20-1	TRBJ2-7
CREGGDRVQSPLHF	14	TRBV20-1	TRBJ1-6
CASSTDRGLVGELFF	15	TRBV12-3/TRBV12-4	TRBJ2-2
CASSSLAGGPGELYF	15	TRBV28	TRBJ2-7
CSVAGRDTIYF	11	TRBV29-1	TRBJ1-3
CASSLTPNNSPLHF	14	TRBV28	TRBJ1-6
CASIGGRNTIYF	12	TRBV2	TRBJ1-3
CASTEKGGVGSIGYTF	16	TRBV7-2	TRBJ1-2
CASSLITNYGYTF	13	TRBV11-2	TRBJ1-2
CASSLGRINTEAFF	14	TRBV5-1	TRBJ1-1
CASSIGTSQPQHF	13	TRBV19	TRBJ1-5
CASSYEVQETQYF	13	TRBV6-5	TRBJ2-5
CASNGGSAQPQHF	13	TRBV28	TRBJ1-5
CASSLSPGAVGSPLHF	16	TRBV27	TRBJ1-6
CASSPGEAGGLEQYF	15	TRBV5-4	TRBJ2-7
CASSSRDRIYGYTF	14	TRBV19	TRBJ1-2
CASSPFPGAYGYTF	14	TRBV3-1	TRBJ1-2
CSASFLFDVWVSNQPQHF	18	TRBV20-1	TRBJ1-5
CASSSTGVKLTEAFF	15	TRBV7-2	TRBJ1-1
CASSHIDRQETQYF	14	TRBV14	TRBJ2-5
CASSSRSLDSSNQPQHF	17	TRBV19	TRBJ1-5
CASSRRGRRGQETQYF	16	TRBV28	TRBJ2-5
CASSSNSAGTYEQYF	15	TRBV28	TRBJ2-7
CASRGYQETQYF	12	TRBV27	TRBJ2-5
CSALSRDEQYF	11	TRBV20-1	TRBJ2-7
CASSQQGARNYGYTF	15	TRBV3-1	TRBJ1-2
CASSQSDGRRRSYEQYF	17	TRBV4-1	TRBJ2-7
CASGWGTGSNSPLHF	15	TRBV12-5	TRBJ1-6
CASSLSELVGETQYF	15	TRBV28	TRBJ2-5
CASSSGTGLTSGNTIYF	17	TRBV4-2	TRBJ1-3
CASRIVTGNPYNEQFF	16	TRBV6-1	TRBJ2-1
CASSSIPAGGMGETQYF	17	TRBV11-3	TRBJ2-5